This T cell receptor (beta chain) was sequenced during a study of T cells after yellow fever vaccination. For this clonotype: Its antigen is currently unknown.

TCRdb redid the calling of the 5' RACE reads with MiXCR, one entry per CDR3 protein. This repertoire shows some 350,000 distinct CDR3 sequences, under 7.5% found once; its top ten account for 15%. Points from the study as a whole: FACS-sorted repertoires could contain abundant clonotypes contaminating from the bulk population. Once the booster was given, most primary-vaccination clones reappeared, at roughly 96% for CD4 and 88% for CD8. CD4 and CD8 compartments shared a small share of clonotypes.

With 7 bases clipped from V and 4 bases from J, the junction kept 6 bases outside the gene matches. This CDR3 region has 13 residues. Germline V CDR1 and CDR2: SQVTM, ANQGSEA. The specimen comprised PBMCs, sampled 5 days after the yellow fever booster vaccination. The clonotype comes from a man aged 25-45 years who received the YFV17D yellow fever vaccine. The rearrangement joins TRBV29-1 to TRBJ2-2; 7 nucleotides line up with TRBD1. In DNA form, the CDR3 reads TGCAGCGCCAACAGGGGCGGCACCGGGGAGCTGTTTTTT. This encodes CSANRGGTGELFF.